This TCR beta chain was captured by sequencing in a study of T cell clusters in autoimmune cytopenias (dated by TCRdb to between 2018 and 2021). Notes on the research overall: Per sample, TRB sequencing gave a median depth of approximately 54,000 reads and a median of approximately 2,400 distinct TRB clonotypes. Alongside healthy, CLL and autoimmune hepatitis controls, autoimmune cytopenia patients had their peripheral blood TRB and IGH repertoires sequenced at active disease and again during treatment follow-up. The study aimed to test whether autoimmune cytopenia patients carry a disease-specific immune repertoire signature usable as a blood-based biomarker. Study-wide findings and limitations: Shifts in the TRB repertoire, including less even repertoires in secondary cytopenia and CLL, were mostly a reflection of lymphoma bias and not of autoimmunity. The T cell clusters were defined only in silico, and the functional role of the clusters still needed to be validated experimentally. GLIPH results suggested that primary autoimmune cytopenia patients were missing physiological T cell clusters, with 50 or so clusters found only in healthy donors compared with fewer than 20 found only in patients. Almost three-fold more exclusive TRB clusters were observed in healthy donors than in active autoimmune hepatitis patients, consistent with an autoimmunity-wide signature. The cluster-lack signature was not seen for secondary cytopenia versus CLL, apparently masked by the dominant lymphoma-associated repertoire.

This clonotype is large (0.1 to 1%) by frequency; its count is not recorded. Its specific antigen is unknown. For each sample, TRB amplification used 200 to 250 ng of peripheral blood genomic DNA, equal to approximately 37,500 genome equivalents. Multiplex PCR with a touch-down protocol amplified TRB rearrangements, with the TRB-A and TRB-B primer pools combined in a single tube. Illumina adapters and sample indices were attached to the amplicons through two consecutive PCR reactions using Phusion HS II polymerase. The amplicons were gel-purified using the NucleoSpin Gel and PCR Clean-up kit, after which quantification was performed by Qubit and quality was checked on an Agilent 2100 Bioanalyzer. Sequencing of the libraries was done on an Illumina MiSeq with 600-cycle, single-indexed, paired-end runs. In the original analysis: MiXCR version 2.1.12 with the default MiXCR reference library was used to align and assemble TRB reads. A clone was defined by each unique CDR3 nucleotide sequence, and the analysis included only productive sequences supported by at least two reads. To assess repertoire diversity, an R script computed alpha-parameterized diversity profiles (alpha 0 to 5), which included the Shannon (alpha 1) and Simpson (alpha 2) indices. The tcR package was used to compute combinatorial TRB VJ usage, which was then compared between cohorts by principal component analysis with ade4. GLIPH clustering of TCRbeta CDR3s was carried out on cohort pairs matched by age and read depth, and cluster frequencies were compared by Wilcoxon test. TCRdb reprocessed the reads into one record per CDR3 protein sequence, lacking DNA. The V and J calls were determined by TCRdb, not by the authors. Per the sample table, the count is thousands of distinct CDR3 sequences. The ten largest clones take up about 15% of the sample.

The TCR comes from a human donor with an autoimmune cytopenia or autoimmune hepatitis (not recorded which). The specimen sequenced was peripheral blood.

The CDR3: CASSNPGTSGNYEQYF. The V gene is TRBV27 and the J gene is TRBJ2-7; absent DNA, TCRdb's TRBD2 call cannot be checked. Taken from cysteine to phenylalanine, the CDR3 has 16 residues. Only the protein is on record. For CDR1 and CDR2, the germline V gene (reference sequence) lists MNHEY and SMNVEV.